The clone carrying this T cell receptor beta chain was detected only once. The germline V gene encodes CDR1 SGHAT and CDR2 FQNNGV. V was pared by 2 bases and J by 2 bases, with 10 bases between. This CDR3 has 15 residues. The sample originates from a study of blood T cell repertoires in COVID-19. Study details: Symptom resolution, clearance, or two negative PCRs marked donors in Cohort 3 as recovered. Sample material is recorded as cDNA or gDNA derived from T cells, B-cell-depleted T cells, or PBMCs. Sites in the United States, Italy and Spain provided acute and convalescent COVID-19 samples.

The method was immunoSEQ multiplex PCR; TCRdb's version includes in-frame clones alone and lacks a portion of them. The sample has fewer than 250,000 clones; roughly 91% are singletons. The rearrangement joins TRBV11-2 to TRBJ2-1, with a weak D call TRBD1 (5 bases). Sequencing was performed on PBMCs or T cells enriched from blood (not recorded which). The clonotype was recovered from a man aged 25-45 years in a cohort exposed to, infected with or recovered from COVID-19 (not recorded which). The CDR3: CASSLQTAPYNEQFF. CDR3 bases: TGTGCCAGCAGCTTACAGACAGCTCCCTACAATGAGCAGTTCTTC.